This entry describes one T cell receptor (beta chain). What it recognizes is unknown. The CDR3 sequence is 14 residues long. From germline, CDR1 is SGHTA and CDR2 FQGNSA. V shed 5 bases and J shed 13 bases, with 21 bases lying between them. The data derive from a study of OX40 agonist ivuxolimab in advanced cancers. Whole-study context: Ivuxolimab is a fully human IgG2 antibody that activates OX40 (CD134).

Assay: immunoSEQ multiplex PCR; the TCRdb copy retains only in-frame clones and omits some. The sample shows about 21,000 clones, about 77% of them seen only once. Any history of autoimmune disease or systemic immunosuppression disqualified patients. Overall study results and limits: CD4+ and CD8+ blood T cells expanded clonally by week 6 at 0.1 to 3.0 mg/kg.

The chain has TRBV7-2 and TRBJ2-1; D is perhaps TRBD1 (6 bases). The receptor was isolated from an adult with an advanced solid tumor such as melanoma, head and neck, liver or kidney cancer. Source: CD4+ or CD8+ T cells sorted from blood, taken in a trial of the OX40 agonist ivuxolimab. The CDR3 coding sequence is TGTGCCAGCAGCCGTCTCACACAGGGTTCGGCCCAGTTCTTC. It is translated as CASSRLTQGSAQFF.